The 26 T cell receptor beta chains given below trace back to one sample, sequenced in a study of blood T cells in healthy people across ages. Next came a second PCR, run for roughly 6 to 11 cycles, which used a sample-barcoded 5' primer along with a J-beta primer mix. TCRdb re-analysed the 5' RACE reads in MiXCR, keeping a single row per CDR3 protein. Of about 1.8 million distinct CDR3 sequences detected, around 48% appear once; the ten largest clones hold 2% to 2.5%. The sample taken for sequencing was blood. These receptors all stem from a woman aged 40-49 years in good health.

This chain joins TRBV6-2 or TRBV6-3 and TRBJ2-7; no clear D gene. Germline CDR1 and CDR2: MNHEY and SVGEGT. The V end was cut by 10 bases, the J end by 3 bases, with 22 bases between. CDR3 size: 15 residues. DNA for the CDR3: TGTGCCATCGGAAACCCACAGCGAATAAGCTACGAGCAGTACTTC. Its translation is CAIGNPQRISYEQYF.

The chain is built from TRBV6-6 and TRBJ2-5; D is unresolved. Trimming shortened V by 3 bases and J by 5 bases, and 16 bases separated the two germline ends. This CDR3 has 15 amino acids. Germline lookup yields CDR1 MNHNY and CDR2 SVGAGI (reference sequence). The CDR3 nucleotides are TGTGCCAGCAGTTATGGTCCCCAGACGTTGGAGACCCAGTACTTC. It translates to CASSYGPQTLETQYF.

The V call is TRBV7-9, the J call TRBJ2-5; possibly TRBD1 for D (5 bases). Judging by the DNA end, TRBJ2-1 fits better; the J call may be wrong. This CDR3 has 15 residues. From germline, CDR1 is SEHNR and CDR2 FQNEAQ (reference sequence). CDR3: CASSTTDRPQETQFF. In nucleotides, the CDR3 is TGTGCCAGCAGCACCACAGACAGACCGCAAGAGACCCAGTTCTTC.

The chain couples TRBV2 to TRBJ2-5; 10 bases are a match to TRBD2. With 6 bases clipped from V and 11 bases from J, the junction kept 12 bases outside the gene matches. CDR1 and CDR2 (germline): SNHLY, FYNNEI. This CDR3 has 14 amino acids. CDR3 in DNA: TGTGCCAGCAGGATCAGGACTAGCGGCAATGAGCAGTACTTC. It is translated as CASRIRTSGNEQYF. The variable domain in full, with the rest retrieved from reference TRBV2 and TRBJ2-5, is EPEVTQTPSHQVTQMGQEVILRCVPISNHLYFYWYRQILGQKVEFLVSFYNNEISEKSEIFDDQFSVERPDGSNFTLKIRSTKLEDSAMYFCASRIRTSGNEQYFGPGTRLLVL.

This clonotype turned up a few times. The chain carries TRBV3-1 and TRBJ1-2; the D gene is possibly TRBD1 (5 bases). V was cut by 5 bases and J by 7 bases, with 23 bases left in between. This CDR3 is 16 amino acids long. The germline CDR1 and CDR2 sequences are LGHDT and YNNKEL (reference sequence). The CDR3 DNA reads as TGTGCCAGCAGCAAAACTGTGACAGACATATTCGGTGGCTACACCTTC. Translation: CASSKTVTDIFGGYTF.

The V and J genes are TRBV6-2 or TRBV6-3 and TRBJ1-6; 8 bases map to TRBD1. V lost 7 bases to trimming and J lost 13 bases; unmatched junction nucleotides: 9. Germline lookup yields CDR1 MNHEY and CDR2 SVGEGT. The length of the CDR3 is 13 residues. CDR3 in amino acids: CASTTGGYSPLHF. For the CDR3, the DNA is TGTGCCAGCACAACAGGGGGTTACTCGCCCCTCCACTTT.

This clonotype came up a few times. V usage is TRBV28 and J usage is TRBJ2-4; unclear D gene. The germline CDR1 and CDR2 sequences are MDHEN and SYDVKM. The CDR3 totals 18 residues. V was shortened by 8 bases and J by 0 bases, with 23 bases between the two germline ends. The CDR3 spells CASQISHNKGLAKNIQYF. In DNA form, the CDR3 reads TGTGCCAGCCAAATATCGCATAATAAGGGCCTAGCCAAAAACATTCAGTACTTC.

The gene calls are TRBV5-1 and TRBJ2-5; tentative D call: TRBD2 (6 bases). The length of the CDR3 is 14 residues. The germline gives CDR1 SGHRS, CDR2 YFSETQ. The V end was cut by 5 bases, the J end by 5 bases, with 16 bases between. The CDR3 region is CASRESGVTETQYF. The CDR3 coding sequence is TGCGCCAGCAGAGAATCGGGGGTAACGGAGACCCAGTACTTC.

The count of this clonotype is one. This chain connects TRBV6-2 or TRBV6-3 to TRBJ2-5; the match to TRBD2 covers 8 bases. CDR1 and CDR2 (germline): MNHEY, SVGEGT. This CDR3 is 18 amino acids long. Trimming cost V 2 bases and J 1 base; bases outside gene matches: 12. CDR3 residues: CASSYAPFGTSGQETQYF. As DNA, the CDR3 is TGTGCCAGCAGTTACGCCCCTTTCGGGACTAGTGGCCAAGAGACCCAGTACTTC.

A remark on this clonotype: Since a much larger clone is just one base distant, this may be a read error. The chain combines TRBV5-1 with TRBJ2-7, with 8 bases fitting TRBD2. The trim removed 3 bases at V and 1 base at J, leaving 6 bases unmatched. Germline CDR1 is SGHRS and CDR2 is YFSETQ. This CDR3 is 15 amino acids long. In DNA form, the CDR3 reads TGCGCCAGCAGCTGGGAGCCGGGGGGGTCCTACGAGCAGTACTTC. This sequence encodes CASSWEPGGSYEQYF.

V and J are TRBV20-1 and TRBJ2-7; no firm D call. Matching the DNA end better, TRBJ2-5 makes the J call doubtful. This CDR3 contains 14 residues. Germline V lookup: CDR1 DFQATT, CDR2 SNEGSKA (reference sequence). CDR3 sequence (DNA): TGCAGTGCTAGAGAGACGAGCCCCCCAGAGACCCAGTACTTC. This codes for CSARETSPPETQYF.

This clonotype was seen a few times. The gene calls are TRBV7-9 and TRBJ1-5; 7 bases fit TRBD1. V lost 5 bases to trimming and J lost 4 bases; unmatched junction nucleotides: 2. The CDR3 runs to 13 residues. Germline lookup yields CDR1 SEHNR and CDR2 FQNEAQ (reference sequence). The CDR3 is CASSRGQNQPQHF. The CDR3, as DNA: TGTGCCAGCAGCCGGGGACAGAATCAGCCCCAGCATTTT.

This sequence joins TRBV20-1 and TRBJ2-1, with TRBD2 matching 11 bases. Germline CDR1 DFQATT, CDR2 SNEGSKA (reference sequence). The V segment lost 0 bases and the J segment 3 bases; nucleotides outside the gene matches: 7. The CDR3 covers 17 residues. The CDR3 spells CSARDPTGTSGYNEQFF. CDR3 nucleotide sequence: TGCAGTGCTAGAGATCCTACCGGGACTAGCGGCTACAATGAGCAGTTCTTC.

The rearrangement joins TRBV2 to TRBJ2-6; 9 nucleotides match TRBD2. This CDR3 spans 16 amino acids. Trimming took 7 bases from V and 2 from J; bases not matched to a gene: 6. CDR1 SNHLY and CDR2 FYNNEI come from the germline V gene. CDR3 DNA sequence: TGTGCCAGCATCGGTAGCGGGGGTACTGGGGCCAACGTCCTGACTTTC. Its translation is CASIGSGGTGANVLTF.

V gene TRBV12-3 or TRBV12-4 combines with J gene TRBJ2-4; either TRBD1 or TRBD2 may fit D (5 bases each). The J call may be in error: the DNA end matches TRBJ2-7 better. CDR3 length: 14 amino acids. CDR3 DNA sequence: TGTGCCAGCACCCCGCCCTCGGGACGACACGAGCAGTACTTC. Translating it yields CASTPPSGRHEQYF.

This chain joins TRBV13 and TRBJ2-5; weak D call: TRBD2 (6 bases). V was pared by 3 bases and J by 11 bases, with 19 bases between. Per germline, CDR1 PRHDT and CDR2 FYEKMQ (reference sequence). This CDR3 is 14 amino acids long. The CDR3 region is CASSLRGPNNEQYF. The DNA for the CDR3 is TGTGCCAGCAGCTTGCGGGGACCGAACAATGAGCAGTACTTC.

This clonotype has only a few counts. The chain combines TRBV13 with TRBJ2-7; 9 bases are a match to TRBD1. The CDR3 runs to 15 residues. The trim removed 3 bases at V and 7 bases at J, leaving 10 bases unmatched. The germline V gene has CDR1 PRHDT and CDR2 FYEKMQ (reference sequence). CDR3: CASSFDRGTSGEQYF. The CDR3 region has the DNA TGTGCCAGCAGCTTCGACAGGGGGACCTCGGGTGAGCAGTACTTC.

V and J are TRBV7-8 and TRBJ1-4; TRBD1 might be the D (5 bases). CDR3 size: 17 residues. CDR1 is SGHVS, CDR2 FQNEAQ, per germline. The V end lost 3 bases, the J end lost 0 bases, and 14 bases lay between the germline ends. CDR3 region: CASSFSLQGSTNEKLFF. DNA for the CDR3: TGTGCCAGCAGCTTTTCGCTCCAGGGTTCAACTAATGAAAAACTGTTTTTT.

This clonotype has just a few counts. The CDR3 coding sequence is TGCAGCGACGGGACAAGGAATTCACCCCTCCACTTT. Translated: CSDGTRNSPLHF. The J gene is TRBJ1-6, the V gene TRBV29-1; TRBD1 is a possible D gene (6 bases). The ends were cut back, 7 bases at V and 7 bases at J, with 11 bases in the middle. The germline CDR1 and CDR2 sequences are SQVTM and ANQGSEA. The length of the CDR3 is 12 residues. The whole variable domain, remainder taken from reference TRBV29-1 and TRBJ1-6, is SAVISQKPSRDICQRGTSLTIQCQVDSQVTMMFWYRQQPGQSLTLIATANQGSEATYESGFVIDKFPISRPNLTFSTLTVSNMSPEDSSIYLCSDGTRNSPLHFGNGTRLTVT.

The rearrangement links TRBV7-2 to TRBJ2-2, with TRBD2 identical over 7 bases. Trimming removed 2 bases from V and 11 bases from J; junction bases left unmatched: 8. The CDR3 is made up of 14 amino acids. Germline CDR1 SGHTA, CDR2 FQGNSA. The CDR3 spells CASSLYRREGELFF. The CDR3 DNA is TGTGCCAGCAGCTTATACAGGAGGGAGGGAGAGCTGTTTTTT.

J is TRBJ2-3 and V is TRBV5-1; 9 nucleotides agree with TRBD2. CDR3 size: 15 residues. Losses at the gene ends were 5 bases for V and 4 bases for J; bases not matched to a gene: 8. Germline CDR1 reads SGHRS; CDR2 reads YFSETQ. CDR3 sequence (DNA): TGCGCCAGCAGACCGGAGCGGGGGGCGGCAGATACGCAGTATTTT. This encodes CASRPERGAADTQYF.

In this sample, this clonotype turned up a few times. The chain couples TRBV20-1 to TRBJ2-5, with 9 nucleotides matching TRBD1. The J call may be in error: the DNA end matches TRBJ2-7 better. The CDR3 is 13 residues long. Germline CDR1 DFQATT, CDR2 SNEGSKA (reference sequence). CDR3 sequence (DNA): TGCAGTGCTCCCGGGACAGGGCCCTACGAGCAGTACTTC. Its protein is CSAPGTGPYEQYF.

Comment on this clonotype: The junction does not match germline at one end; this may be a read error. The genes are TRBV7-2 and TRBJ2-5; possible D gene TRBD1, 7 bases. The CDR3 length is 14 residues. Germline CDR1 is SGHTA and CDR2 is FQGNSA. The CDR3 loop is CATSLQGGQETQYF. CDR3 DNA: TGTGCCACCAGCTTGCAGGGGGGACAAGAGACCCAGTACTTC.

The V gene is TRBV7-2, the J gene TRBJ1-2; 9 nucleotides match TRBD1. The CDR3 has 14 amino acids. V lost 1 base and J lost 8; bases outside the gene matches: 5. Germline V lookup: CDR1 SGHTA, CDR2 FQGNSA. The CDR3 reads CASSLVAGQGGYTF. The CDR3 DNA follows: TGTGCCAGCAGCTTAGTTGCGGGACAGGGAGGCTACACCTTC.

This clonotype was picked up a small number of times. V gene TRBV4-3 combines with J gene TRBJ2-7; D could derive from TRBD1 or TRBD2 (5 bases each). Germline V CDR1 and CDR2: LGHNA, YSLEER. Trimming stripped 0 bases from V and 2 bases from J, with 14 bases between. The CDR3 spans 16 residues. CDR3 protein: CASSQDGEGSTYEQYF. As DNA, the CDR3 is TGCGCCAGCAGCCAAGATGGCGAGGGGTCTACCTACGAGCAGTACTTC.

The chain is built from TRBV10-3 and TRBJ2-1; TRBD1 aligns across 8 bases. The end of the DNA fits TRBJ2-7 better, so the J call may be wrong. The CDR3 consists of 14 residues. Germline-derived CDR1 and CDR2 are ENHRY and SYGVKD. The CDR3 nucleotides are TGTGCCATCACGCCCGGGACAGGTTACAATGAGCAGTACTTC. Translating it yields CAITPGTGYNEQYF.